This T cell receptor (beta chain) originates from a study of T cell responses to AZD1222 COVID-19 vaccine. Across the whole study: Analyses pooled second doses at about 4 or about 12 weeks. Points from the study as a whole: White British people made up most donors, females outnumbered males, and clonal diversity was possibly underestimated. Close to half of spike-specific TCRs reportedly recognize unmutated variant regions. Dominant CD4 TCR responses targeted spike regions 160-218 and 743-854.

Only in-frame clones appear in the TCRdb table, and some are missing; sequencing was by immunoSEQ multiplex PCR. Among roughly 120,000 clones listed, about nine tenths were seen once. Note on this clone: Its specificity is unknown.

V trimming: 1 base; J trimming: 7 bases; junction bases outside the gene matches: 4. CDR1 and CDR2 from the germline V gene are LGHNA and YNFKEQ. The CDR3 has 15 residues. The sample here was peripheral blood, taken on day 0 of AZD1222 vaccination. The rearrangement links TRBV4-2 to TRBJ1-4; TRBD1 aligns across 9 bases. The source is an adult in good health. For the CDR3, the DNA is TGTGCCAGCAGCCAAGGGACAGGGGAGGCTGAAAAACTGTTTTTT. Protein sequence: CASSQGTGEAEKLFF.